This TCR beta chain was documented in a study of early T cells in non-severe SARS-CoV-2 infection. Across the whole study: It was bulk RNA from unsorted whole blood that was sequenced, and the chains were unpaired.

Each single cDNA molecule received a unique molecular identifier. TCRdb reanalysed the 5' RACE reads using MiXCR and keeps one entry per CDR3 protein. This table has tens of thousands of distinct CDR3 sequences, approximately 16% appearing once. Concerning this clonotype itself: Its antigen remains unknown. The junction departs from germline at one end; a sequencing error may be responsible.

Findings and limits, study-wide: VDJdb matches were skewed toward anti-spike CD8 T cell responses.

Germline CDR1 MGHRA, CDR2 YSYEKL. The CDR3 totals 16 residues. V is TRBV4-1 and J is TRBJ1-3; D unresolved. This receptor was taken from an adult who was a healthcare worker with PCR-confirmed SARS-CoV-2 infection or an uninfected control (not recorded which). The sample was whole blood, taken at baseline. The CDR3 DNA reads TGTGCCAGCAGCCAACCCGTCCGGGCCTCTGGAAACACCATATATTTT. Translated, it gives CASSQPVRASGNTIYF.